This T cell receptor (beta chain) stems from a study of blood T cell repertoires in COVID-19. About the study: The samples span acute and convalescent COVID-19 from the United States, Italy and Spain. The cDNA or gDNA used as material had been derived from T cells, B-cell-depleted T cells, or PBMCs.

Trimming removed 0 bases from V and 1 base from J, with 13 bases in between. The V gene's germline CDR1 is SGHRS and CDR2 YFSETQ. The CDR3 spans 16 residues. Methods used by the authors: Cell counts per sample came from amplifying reference gene primers. Measured with immunoSEQ multiplex PCR; TCRdb has only the in-frame clones, and not every one. V and J calls and clone size follow that table, whereas D and trimming were derived from the DNA. This sample has fewer than 110,000 clones; about nine tenths occur once, and the top ten carry around 7%. The rearrangement joins TRBV5-1 to TRBJ1-1; weak D call: TRBD1 (6 bases). Sequencing was carried out using peripheral blood. The sequence was obtained from a man aged 50 or older with active or convalescent COVID-19. The CDR3 spells CASSLETTGANTEAFF. Written as DNA, the CDR3 is TGCGCCAGCAGCTTGGAAACGACAGGAGCGAACACTGAAGCTTTCTTT.